This T cell receptor (beta chain) derives from a study of blood T cells in healthy people across ages. For the second PCR, which ran for 7 to 11 cycles, a sample-barcoded 5' primer and a J-beta primer mix were used. TCRdb reprocessed the 5' RACE reads via MiXCR and lists one record per CDR3 protein. The sample carries approximately 800,000 distinct CDR3 sequences, roughly 50% recorded once. CDR1 is SGHTA, CDR2 FQGNSA, per germline. V shed 0 bases, J shed 0 bases, and the junction held 16 bases outside the gene matches. The CDR3 totals 21 residues. Total RNA, at least 5 micrograms per sample, came from PBMCs. Points on this clonotype: Its antigen is undetermined.

General study points: In the absence of known donor CMV status, changes in expanded clonotypes were possibly confounded. Across the age range, TCR beta diversity per million T cells fell in a roughly linear way.

Sequencing was carried out using blood. The chain carries TRBV7-2 and TRBJ2-4; 8 nucleotides match TRBD1. This clonotype originated in an older man in good health. The CDR3 sequence is CASSLAVSGQVNSLAKNIQYF. The CDR3 DNA follows: TGTGCCAGCAGCTTAGCAGTTTCGGGACAGGTTAACTCTCTAGCCAAAAACATTCAGTACTTC.